The clone carrying this T cell receptor beta chain was recorded only once. Germline V gene data show CDR1 as SNHLY and CDR2 as FYNNEI. Deletions cut 2 bases from V and 8 bases from J, with 13 bases between. The CDR3 consists of 14 residues. Assay: immunoSEQ multiplex PCR; the TCRdb copy retains only in-frame clones and omits some. The sample yields about 25,000 clones, 86% seen once. The data originate from a study of T cells in localized non-small cell lung cancer. The sequence was collected from a female donor of 60 years or more with stage I lung adenocarcinoma. Sample: peripheral blood, taken before any cancer treatment. The chain employs TRBV2 and TRBJ2-1, with D uncertain. The CDR3 reads CASSELLKSDEQFF. The DNA of the CDR3 is TGTGCCAGCAGTGAACTTCTAAAAAGCGATGAGCAGTTCTTC.